This record looks at one TCR beta chain sequence and its context. The target antigen is unknown. This sample stems from a study of OX40 agonist ivuxolimab in advanced cancers. As for the study in general: People who had prior anti-PD-1, anti-PD-L1 or anti-CTLA-4 therapy could take part, and less than 50% had some. Broader study findings: On average, CD8+ T cells showed a greater number of expanded clones than CD4+.

Profiled with immunoSEQ multiplex PCR; TCRdb holds only in-frame clones, not every one. The profile shows some 100,000 clones, around 80% of them singletons. In germline, CDR1 is SGDLS, CDR2 YYNGEE. The ends lost 3 bases at V and 6 bases at J; junction bases unmatched: 6. The CDR3 covers 14 residues. The chain uses TRBV9 and TRBJ2-1, with 7 bases identical to TRBD2. The receptor was derived from an adult with an advanced solid tumor such as melanoma, head and neck, liver or kidney cancer. The material sequenced was CD4+ or CD8+ T cells sorted from blood, taken in a trial of the OX40 agonist ivuxolimab. In DNA, the CDR3 is TGTGCCAGCAGCGGAACGGGGGGTGGCAATGAGCAGTTCTTC. Translating gives CASSGTGGGNEQFF.